Listed below are T cell receptor beta chains from one sample, sequenced in a study of response to subunit inactivated influenza vaccine. MiXCR, run by TCRdb on the RT-PCR reads, gives a single entry per CDR3 protein. The table shows 280,000 or so distinct CDR3 sequences, with 20% to 25% occurring only once. The sample was PBMCs from blood, taken about 19 months after vaccination. All receptors come from a man in his fifties or sixties who received an inactivated influenza vaccine. Both conserved end residues are part of each CDR3. A D gene is named only where the DNA matches it firmly. Some rows mark clone size as missing; the rest say once, few, many or name a class of expanded clone.

>-|TRBV4-1|TRBJ1-2|-
CASSRQDTTNYGYTF
TGCGCCAGCAGCCGACAGGACACGACTAACTATGGCTACACCTTC
>-|TRBV5-6|TRBJ1-2|-
CASSSGTLFGYTF
TGTGCCAGCAGCTCCGGGACGCTCTTTGGCTACACCTTC
>-|TRBV4-2|TRBJ2-7|TRBD2
CASSPQLASGNYEQYF
TGTGCCAGCAGCCCCCAGTTGGCTAGCGGGAACTACGAGCAGTACTTC
>-|TRBV7-9|TRBJ2-7|-
CASSLPNEYEQYF
TGTGCCAGCAGCCTACCCAATGAGTACGAGCAGTACTTC
>few|TRBV19|TRBJ2-7|-
CASSIGGVLPYEQYF
TGTGCCAGTAGTATTGGAGGCGTTCTCCCCTACGAGCAGTACTTC
>many|TRBV10-3|TRBJ1-6|-
CAISDRNSPLHF
TGTGCCATCAGTGACAGAAATTCACCCCTCCACTTT
>few|TRBV4-3|TRBJ2-1|TRBD1
CASSRAIGTGSGYNEQFF
TGCGCCAGCAGCAGAGCCATCGGGACAGGGTCTGGCTACAATGAGCAGTTCTTC
>few|TRBV5-6|TRBJ1-5|-
CASSFRGYGNQPQHF
TGTGCCAGCAGCTTTCGGGGTTATGGCAATCAGCCCCAGCATTTT
>-|TRBV6-1|TRBJ2-5|TRBD1
CASRAGTGVETQYF
TGTGCCAGCAGGGCCGGGACAGGGGTCGAGACCCAGTACTTC
>-|TRBV11-2|TRBJ2-2|-
CASSLSWTGELFF
TGTGCCAGCAGCTTATCCTGGACCGGGGAGCTGTTTTTT
>few|TRBV20-1|TRBJ2-3|TRBD2
CSARATSGSDTQYF
TGCAGTGCTAGAGCGACTAGCGGGAGTGATACGCAGTATTTT
>few|TRBV12-3/TRBV12-4|TRBJ2-7|TRBD1
CASSWGQPYEQYF
TGTGCCAGCAGCTGGGGACAGCCCTACGAGCAGTACTTC
>few|TRBV29-1|TRBJ1-5|-
CSVALGNQPQHF
TGCAGCGTTGCCTTAGGGAATCAGCCCCAGCATTTT
>-|TRBV7-8|TRBJ1-4|-
CASSLMGNEKLFF
TGTGCCAGCAGCTTAATGGGCAATGAAAAACTGTTTTTT
>-|TRBV20-1|TRBJ2-3|-
CSAKAVQDSVTDTQYF
TGCAGTGCGAAAGCGGTCCAGGACAGTGTCACAGATACGCAGTATTTT
>-|TRBV10-3|TRBJ1-2|TRBD1
CAISEGLEGAIKGYGYTF
TGTGCCATCAGTGAGGGACTTGAGGGGGCCATCAAGGGCTATGGCTACACCTTC
>-|TRBV5-1|TRBJ1-2|-
CASSFTDANYGYTF
TGCGCCAGCAGCTTTACAGACGCTAACTATGGCTACACCTTC
>few|TRBV15|TRBJ1-2|-
CATSRGRFSSNYGYTF
TGTGCCACCAGCAGAGGACGATTTTCTTCCAACTATGGCTACACCTTC
>few|TRBV5-1|TRBJ1-6|-
CASRPRTGSPLHF
TGCGCCAGCCGCCCTCGGACTGGATCACCCCTCCACTTT
>few|TRBV10-2|TRBJ1-2|TRBD1
CASSETGQGSYGYTF
TGCGCCAGCAGTGAGACTGGACAGGGAAGTTATGGCTACACCTTC
>few|TRBV7-2|TRBJ1-1|-
CASSLLSGGFTEAFF
TGTGCCAGCAGCTTACTTTCTGGGGGTTTCACTGAAGCTTTCTTT
>few|TRBV4-3|TRBJ2-3|-
CASSRGEGPDTQYF
TGCGCCAGCAGCCGGGGCGAGGGACCAGATACGCAGTATTTT
>few|TRBV7-6|TRBJ2-3|-
CASSLGLLAPDTQYF
TGTGCCAGCAGCTTAGGGTTACTTGCTCCAGATACGCAGTATTTT
>many|TRBV4-2|TRBJ1-2|-
CASSQTHSQRIDGYTF
TGTGCCAGCAGCCAAACCCACAGTCAGAGAATAGATGGCTACACCTTC
>few|TRBV6-2/TRBV6-3|TRBJ2-4|TRBD2
CASTLSGRAPKNIQYF
TGTGCCAGCACCCTAAGCGGGAGGGCCCCCAAAAACATTCAGTACTTC
>-|TRBV20-1|TRBJ2-4|TRBD1
CSAGHRDRISF
TGCAGTGCTGGCCACCGGGACAGGATCTCCTTC
>few|TRBV12-3/TRBV12-4|TRBJ1-2|-
CASSTGPVRGYTF
TGTGCCAGCAGCACTGGACCCGTCCGGGGCTACACCTTC
>-|TRBV5-4|TRBJ1-6|TRBD1
CASSLTGGAYSPLHF
TGTGCCAGCAGCTTGACAGGGGGCGCGTATTCACCCCTCCACTTT